One and the same sample provided the 8 T cell receptor beta chains below, sequenced in a study of persistence of HIV-infected CD4 T cells. The stimulus was lysate of CMV-infected fibroblasts, roughly 9.2 ug/mL. CD40L/CD69 double-negative CD45RO-high memory CD4+ T cells were collected. The libraries were made with immunoSEQ version 4 in survey mode. Clones were read by immunoSEQ multiplex PCR, and TCRdb kept only the in-frame ones, dropping some. The sample has roughly 34,000 clones; around 76% are singletons. These TCRs are of unknown antigen specificity. The sequencing here drew on CD4+ T cells sorted from PBMCs after 18-hour stimulation, taken from a patient who received antiretroviral therapy. All receptors derive from an adult woman with HIV who was CMV-seropositive.

The V and J genes are TRBV24-1 and TRBJ2-3; D not resolved. The V end lost 4 bases, the J end lost 2 bases, and 9 bases lay between the germline ends. The CDR3 covers 14 residues. Germline CDR1 is KGHDR and CDR2 is SFDVKD. In DNA form, the CDR3 reads TGTGCCACCAGTGACCGAAGACACACAGATACGCAGTATTTT. This gives the protein CATSDRRHTDTQYF.

The V and J genes are TRBV6-2 or TRBV6-3 and TRBJ2-7; TRBD1 aligns across 11 bases. Germline V gene data show CDR1 as MNHEY and CDR2 as SVGEGT. V gave up 5 bases and J gave up 2 bases; unmatched junction bases: 8. CDR3 length: 16 amino acids. The CDR3 protein is CASSTSRDRGTYEQYF. Written as DNA, the CDR3 is TGTGCCAGCAGTACCTCCCGGGACAGGGGGACCTACGAGCAGTACTTC.

CDR3 DNA sequence: TGTGCCAGCAGCTTAGACCAGCGGCTACAGTTCTTC. As protein: CASSLDQRLQFF. The chain has TRBV11-2 and TRBJ2-1; TRBD2 is a possible D gene (5 bases). The CDR3 covers 12 residues. Trimming removed 0 bases from V and 13 bases from J, with 10 bases in between. Germline CDR1 and CDR2: SGHAT and FQNNGV.

The chain employs TRBV20-1 and TRBJ2-1; D unresolved. The germline V and J ends were trimmed by 6 bases and 3 bases, with 6 bases remaining between them. Germline V lookup: CDR1 DFQATT, CDR2 SNEGSKA (reference sequence). The CDR3 contains 11 residues. The CDR3 nucleotides are TGCAGTGCCCCCGACTACAATGAGCAGTTCTTC. Its translation is CSAPDYNEQFF.

The V call is TRBV7-8, the J call TRBJ1-3, with D perhaps matching TRBD1 (6 bases). The CDR3 length is 15 residues. V was trimmed by 3 bases and J by 3 bases, leaving 12 bases between them. Germline CDR1 and CDR2: SGHVS and FQNEAQ. CDR3 region: CASSFQGLNGNTIYF. As DNA, the CDR3 is TGTGCCAGCAGCTTCCAGGGGCTGAATGGAAACACCATATATTTT.

This clone was counted a few times. The J gene is TRBJ1-5, the V gene TRBV6-5, with a possible D match to TRBD1 (6 bases). V was cut by 9 bases and J by 9 bases, with 15 bases left in between. This CDR3 spans 12 amino acids. Per germline, CDR1 MNHEY and CDR2 SVGAGI. The CDR3 DNA reads TGTGCCAGTAAAGACAGGTTTGGGCCCCAGCATTTT. Protein sequence: CASKDRFGPQHF.

This clone was seen only a few times. The rearrangement uses TRBV28 and TRBJ2-5, with 8 bases that match TRBD2. Germline CDR1 is MDHEN and CDR2 is SYDVKM. The CDR3 extends over 13 amino acids. Germline trimming cut 8 bases from V and 1 base from J; bases unmatched to any gene: 3. CDR3 bases: TGTGCCAGCGGTAGCGGGATCCAAGAGACCCAGTACTTC. It yields the protein CASGSGIQETQYF.

The CDR3 coding sequence is TGTGCCAGCAGCCCTCCGGGACAGATCAACTATGGCTACACCTTC. As protein: CASSPPGQINYGYTF. The J gene is TRBJ1-2, the V gene TRBV5-4; 7 bases map to TRBD1. Germline-derived CDR1 and CDR2 are SGHNT and YYREEE (reference sequence). The junction had 8 bases not matched to a gene; V was cut back by 4 bases and J by 2 bases. This CDR3 region has 15 residues.